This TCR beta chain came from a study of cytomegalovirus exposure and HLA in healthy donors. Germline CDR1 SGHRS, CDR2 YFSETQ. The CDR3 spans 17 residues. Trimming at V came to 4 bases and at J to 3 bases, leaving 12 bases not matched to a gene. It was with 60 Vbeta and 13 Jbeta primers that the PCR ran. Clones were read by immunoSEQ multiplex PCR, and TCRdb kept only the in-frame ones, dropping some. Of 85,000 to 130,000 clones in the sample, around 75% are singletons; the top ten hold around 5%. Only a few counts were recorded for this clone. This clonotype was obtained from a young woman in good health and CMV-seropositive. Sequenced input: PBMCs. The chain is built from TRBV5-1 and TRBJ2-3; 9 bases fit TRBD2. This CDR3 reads CASSPPGLAGMTDTQYF. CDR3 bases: TGCGCCAGCAGCCCCCCCGGGCTAGCGGGAATGACAGATACGCAGTATTTT.